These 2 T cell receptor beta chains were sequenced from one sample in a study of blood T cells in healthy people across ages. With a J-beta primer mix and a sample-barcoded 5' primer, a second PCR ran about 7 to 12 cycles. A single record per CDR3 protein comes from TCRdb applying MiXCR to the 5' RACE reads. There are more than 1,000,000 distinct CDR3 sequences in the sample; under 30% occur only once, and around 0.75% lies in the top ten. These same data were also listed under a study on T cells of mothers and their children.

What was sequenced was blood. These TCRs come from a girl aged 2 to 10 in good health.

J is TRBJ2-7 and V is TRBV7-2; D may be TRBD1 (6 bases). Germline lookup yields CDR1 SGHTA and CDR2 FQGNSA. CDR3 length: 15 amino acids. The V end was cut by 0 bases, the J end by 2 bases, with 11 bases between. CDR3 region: CASSLAAQGAYEQYF. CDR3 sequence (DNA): TGTGCCAGCAGCTTAGCCGCACAGGGAGCCTACGAGCAGTACTTC.

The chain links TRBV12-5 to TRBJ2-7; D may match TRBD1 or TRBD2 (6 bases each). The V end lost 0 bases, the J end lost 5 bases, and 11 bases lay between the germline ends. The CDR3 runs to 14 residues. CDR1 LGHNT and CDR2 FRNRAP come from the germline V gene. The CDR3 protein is CASGLVRRDNEQYF. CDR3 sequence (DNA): TGTGCTAGTGGTTTGGTAAGGCGGGACAACGAGCAGTACTTC.